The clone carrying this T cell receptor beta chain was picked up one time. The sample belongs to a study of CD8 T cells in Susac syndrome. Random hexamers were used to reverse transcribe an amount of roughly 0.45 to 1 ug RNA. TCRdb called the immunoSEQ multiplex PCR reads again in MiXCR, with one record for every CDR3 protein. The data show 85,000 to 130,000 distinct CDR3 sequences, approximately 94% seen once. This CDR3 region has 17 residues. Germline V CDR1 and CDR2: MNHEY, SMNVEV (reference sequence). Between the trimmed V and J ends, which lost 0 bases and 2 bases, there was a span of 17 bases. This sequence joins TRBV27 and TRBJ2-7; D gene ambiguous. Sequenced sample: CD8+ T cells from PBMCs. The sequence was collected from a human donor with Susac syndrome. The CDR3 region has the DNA TGTGCCAGCAGTTTATCCCCCCCCTTTATGATGACCTACGAGCAGTACTTC. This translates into CASSLSPPFMMTYEQYF.